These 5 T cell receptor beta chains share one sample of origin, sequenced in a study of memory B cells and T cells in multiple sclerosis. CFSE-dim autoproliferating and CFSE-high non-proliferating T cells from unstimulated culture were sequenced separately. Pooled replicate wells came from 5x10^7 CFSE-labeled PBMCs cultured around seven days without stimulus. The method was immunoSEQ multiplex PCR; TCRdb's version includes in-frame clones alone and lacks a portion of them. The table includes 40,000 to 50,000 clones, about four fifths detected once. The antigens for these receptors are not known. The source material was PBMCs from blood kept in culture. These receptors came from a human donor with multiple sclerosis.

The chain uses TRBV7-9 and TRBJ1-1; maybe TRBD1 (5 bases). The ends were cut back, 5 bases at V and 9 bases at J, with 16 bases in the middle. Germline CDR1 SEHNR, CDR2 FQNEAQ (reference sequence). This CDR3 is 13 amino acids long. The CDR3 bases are TGTGCCAGCAGCCACGACAGCCCACTAAAAGCTTTCTTT. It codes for CASSHDSPLKAFF.

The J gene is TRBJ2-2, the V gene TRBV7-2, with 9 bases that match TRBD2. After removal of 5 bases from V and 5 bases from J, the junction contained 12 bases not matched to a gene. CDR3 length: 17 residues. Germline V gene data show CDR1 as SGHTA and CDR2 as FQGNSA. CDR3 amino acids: CASSPDLLAGLTGELFF. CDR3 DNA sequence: TGTGCCAGCAGCCCCGACCTCCTAGCGGGGCTGACCGGGGAGCTGTTTTTT.

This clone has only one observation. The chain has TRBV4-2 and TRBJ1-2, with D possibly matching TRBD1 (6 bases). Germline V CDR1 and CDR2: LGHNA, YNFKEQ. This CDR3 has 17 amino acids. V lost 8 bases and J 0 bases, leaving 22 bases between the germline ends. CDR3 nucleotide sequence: TGTGCCAGCGATCGGGGGTTAAAGGGGGTTACTAACTATGGCTACACCTTC. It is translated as CASDRGLKGVTNYGYTF.

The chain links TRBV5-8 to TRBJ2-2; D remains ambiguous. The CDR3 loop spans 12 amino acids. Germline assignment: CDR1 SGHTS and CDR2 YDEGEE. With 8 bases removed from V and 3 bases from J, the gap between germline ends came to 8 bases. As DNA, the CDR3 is TGTGCCAGGGGGATTCACACCGGGGAGCTGTTTTTT. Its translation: CARGIHTGELFF.

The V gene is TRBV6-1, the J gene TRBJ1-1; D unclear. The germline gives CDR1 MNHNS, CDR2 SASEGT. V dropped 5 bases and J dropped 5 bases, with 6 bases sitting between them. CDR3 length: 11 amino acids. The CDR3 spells CASSSGTEAFF. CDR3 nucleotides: TGTGCCAGCAGTTCGGGGACTGAAGCTTTCTTT.